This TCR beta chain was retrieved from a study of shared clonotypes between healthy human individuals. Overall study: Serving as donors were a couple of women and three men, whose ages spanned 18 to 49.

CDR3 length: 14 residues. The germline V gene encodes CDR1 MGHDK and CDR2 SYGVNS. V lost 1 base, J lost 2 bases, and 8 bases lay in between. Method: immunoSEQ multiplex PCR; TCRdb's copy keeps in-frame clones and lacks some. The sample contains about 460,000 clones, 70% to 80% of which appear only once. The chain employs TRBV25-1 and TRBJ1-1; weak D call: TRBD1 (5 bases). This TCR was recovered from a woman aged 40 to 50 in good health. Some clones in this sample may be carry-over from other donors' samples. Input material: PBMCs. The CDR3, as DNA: TGTGCCAGCAGTGAATCGGGGGGAAACACTGAAGCTTTCTTT. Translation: CASSESGGNTEAFF.